The clone carrying this T cell receptor (beta chain) came up a few times. Its specificity is unknown. The data stem from a study of T-cell reconstitution after alpha-beta-depleted transplantation in children. Overall study findings and caveats: Among T cells one year after transplant, newly produced cells accounted for most counts and diversity. Several hundred expanded graft clones reportedly were the source of alpha-beta T cells about two months after transplant. In some patients, recipient T cells and intrathymic progenitors surviving conditioning explained high day-60 diversity.

The CDR3 is made up of 14 amino acids. Germline V gene data show CDR1 as MRHNA and CDR2 as SNTAGT. V gave up 7 bases and J gave up 5 bases; unmatched junction bases: 7. As it was prepared, the TCRbeta library received unique molecular identifiers. MiXCR was run by TCRdb on the PCR reads, yielding one entry per CDR3 protein. The data hold hundreds of thousands of distinct CDR3 sequences, with roughly 10% observed a single time. This material consisted of PBMCs, taken before TCRalphabeta/CD19-depleted stem cell transplant. The TCR comes from a child aged 2 to 15 with inherited bone marrow failure, due to receive a stem cell transplant. The J gene is TRBJ2-7, the V gene TRBV6-4, with 11 positions matching TRBD1. CDR3 nucleotide sequence: TGTGCCAGCACCCAGGGACAGGGGGGCCACGAGCAGTACTTC. Translating gives CASTQGQGGHEQYF.